Listed below are T cell receptor beta chains from one sample, sequenced in a study of neurological immune-mediated disorders. A single record per CDR3 protein comes from TCRdb applying MiXCR to the 5' RACE reads. This table has 80,000 to 100,000 distinct CDR3 sequences, over 4.5% appearing once. Sequencing was done on a sample of PBMCs. These receptors were taken from a woman aged 60-70 years with multiple sclerosis. The CDR3 runs from the conserved cysteine through the conserved F or W. A D gene is named only where the DNA matches it firmly. A clone size is listed for some rows: how often the clone was seen (once, few, many), or a class if it is expanded.

clone size,J gene,CDR3 length,V gene,D gene,CDR3 protein,CDR3 DNA
many,TRBJ1-6,16,TRBV4-2,TRBD1,CASSQDQGTGGSPLHF,TGTGCCAGCAGCCAAGATCAGGGGACAGGGGGATCACCCCTCCACTTT
many,TRBJ2-7,13,TRBV5-1,NA,CASSLDRGYEQYF,TGCGCCAGCAGCTTGGATCGGGGCTACGAGCAGTACTTC
many,TRBJ2-5,14,TRBV5-5,NA,CASSLDARGETQYF,TGTGCCAGCAGCTTGGATGCCAGGGGAGAGACCCAGTACTTC
NA,TRBJ1-1,15,TRBV14,NA,CASSQDKVRGTEAFF,TGTGCCAGCAGCCAAGATAAAGTACGGGGCACTGAAGCTTTCTTT
many,TRBJ2-7,13,TRBV12-3/TRBV12-4,NA,CASSFQGSYEQYF,TGTGCCAGCAGTTTTCAGGGGTCCTACGAGCAGTACTTC
many,TRBJ1-2,14,TRBV5-6,NA,CASSQLDGNYGYTF,TGTGCCAGCAGTCAACTGGACGGAAACTATGGCTACACCTTC
many,TRBJ1-2,15,TRBV28,NA,CASSLFGPGGNGYTF,TGTGCCAGCAGTTTGTTTGGGCCGGGGGGGAATGGCTACACCTTC
many,TRBJ1-1,16,TRBV5-1,NA,CASSLVGGALNTEAFF,TGCGCCAGCAGCTTGGTGGGAGGCGCCTTGAACACTGAAGCTTTCTTT
many,TRBJ1-2,12,TRBV5-1,NA,CASSAISDGYTF,TGCGCCAGCAGCGCCATAAGCGATGGCTACACCTTC
many,TRBJ2-7,15,TRBV7-6,NA,CASSLGAGARDEQYF,TGTGCCAGCAGCCTAGGGGCAGGGGCTCGGGACGAGCAGTACTTC
many,TRBJ2-7,14,TRBV7-9,TRBD1,CASSRQGASYEQYF,TGTGCCAGCAGCCGACAGGGCGCCTCCTACGAGCAGTACTTC
many,TRBJ2-3,15,TRBV12-3/TRBV12-4,TRBD1,CASSPGGSFADTQYF,TGTGCCAGCAGTCCAGGGGGATCTTTTGCAGATACGCAGTATTTT
many,TRBJ2-5,13,TRBV20-1,NA,CSARAGVGETQYF,TGCAGTGCTAGGGCAGGGGTAGGGGAGACCCAGTACTTC
many,TRBJ2-7,15,TRBV5-8,TRBD2,CASTIAPGGSYEQYF,TGTGCCAGCACAATAGCTCCGGGGGGATCCTACGAGCAGTACTTC
few,TRBJ1-1,15,TRBV12-3/TRBV12-4,TRBD1,CASSLADRGRTEAFF,TGTGCCAGCAGTTTAGCGGACAGGGGGAGGACTGAAGCTTTCTTT
many,TRBJ2-7,15,TRBV5-1,NA,CASTLDVGVTYEQYF,TGCGCCAGTACCCTCGATGTAGGTGTTACCTACGAGCAGTACTTC
many,TRBJ2-7,15,TRBV20-1,TRBD1,CSARAAGQGAYEQYF,TGCAGTGCTAGAGCCGCCGGACAGGGCGCCTACGAGCAGTACTTC
many,TRBJ1-3,15,TRBV12-3/TRBV12-4,TRBD1,CASRIQGASGNTIYF,TGTGCCAGCAGGATACAGGGGGCCTCTGGAAACACCATATATTTT
many,TRBJ1-3,14,TRBV5-1,NA,CASSLIPSGNTIYF,TGCGCCAGCAGCTTGATTCCCTCTGGAAACACCATATATTTT
many,TRBJ1-3,15,TRBV5-1,NA,CASSLVQASGNTIYF,TGCGCCAGCAGCTTGGTGCAGGCCTCGGGAAACACCATATATTTT
NA,TRBJ2-3,16,TRBV20-1,TRBD1,CSARDLDRGGGDTQYF,TGCAGTGCTAGAGATCTGGACAGGGGGGGAGGAGATACGCAGTATTTT
NA,TRBJ2-2,14,TRBV29-1,NA,CSVDGGGNTGELFF,TGCAGCGTTGATGGTGGTGGGAACACCGGGGAGCTGTTTTTT
many,TRBJ1-2,14,TRBV20-1,NA,CSARVEQNVYGYTF,TGCAGTGCTAGAGTAGAGCAGAATGTCTATGGCTACACCTTC
many,TRBJ1-6,15,TRBV5-1,NA,CASRDRGPYNSPLHF,TGCGCCAGCAGAGACCGGGGACCCTATAATTCACCCCTCCACTTT
many,TRBJ1-4,14,TRBV20-1,NA,CSARDLQASEKLFF,TGCAGTGCTAGAGATCTGCAGGCTAGTGAAAAACTGTTTTTT
many,TRBJ1-4,14,TRBV20-1,NA,CSADLGAQREKLFF,TGCAGTGCAGACCTGGGAGCCCAGAGGGAAAAACTGTTTTTT
many,TRBJ2-7,14,TRBV12-3/TRBV12-4,NA,CASSFAGASYEQYF,TGTGCCAGCAGTTTCGCAGGGGCCTCCTACGAGCAGTACTTC
many,TRBJ1-2,15,TRBV29-1,TRBD1,CSLGQGRGANYGYTF,TGCAGCTTGGGACAGGGAAGAGGTGCTAACTATGGCTACACCTTC
many,TRBJ2-1,14,TRBV20-1,NA,CSGATESSYNEQFF,TGCAGTGGGGCCACAGAGAGCTCCTACAATGAGCAGTTCTTC
many,TRBJ1-2,16,TRBV6-5,NA,CASSRDRPQENYGYTF,TGTGCCAGCAGCCGCGACAGGCCCCAAGAAAACTATGGCTACACCTTC
many,TRBJ1-1,14,TRBV5-5,NA,CASSPGRPNTEAFF,TGTGCCAGCAGCCCAGGCCGGCCGAACACTGAAGCTTTCTTT
many,TRBJ2-3,16,TRBV29-1,TRBD1,CSVESISGTGLDTQYF,TGCAGCGTTGAATCCATTTCCGGGACAGGGTTAGATACGCAGTATTTT
many,TRBJ2-7,15,TRBV5-1,NA,CASSLAPPREKEQYF,TGCGCCAGCAGCTTGGCCCCCCCCAGGGAAAAGGAGCAGTACTTC
many,TRBJ2-3,14,TRBV5-1,NA,CASSSEGYTDTQYF,TGCGCCAGCAGCTCAGAGGGTTACACAGATACGCAGTATTTT
many,TRBJ1-2,13,TRBV12-3/TRBV12-4,NA,CASSLSGKGGYTF,TGTGCCAGCAGTTTATCAGGGAAGGGTGGCTACACCTTC
many,TRBJ2-1,15,TRBV3-1,NA,CASSQDGTFLNEQFF,TGTGCCAGCAGCCAAGACGGGACCTTTCTGAATGAGCAGTTCTTC
many,TRBJ2-7,14,TRBV5-8,NA,CASSSDLSSYEQYF,TGTGCCAGCAGCTCCGACCTCAGCTCCTACGAGCAGTACTTC
many,TRBJ1-2,13,TRBV7-9,NA,CASSLGANYGYTF,TGTGCCAGCAGCTTAGGAGCTAACTATGGCTACACCTTC
many,TRBJ2-7,12,TRBV6-5,TRBD1,CATRQGSYEQYF,TGTGCCACCAGACAGGGGTCCTACGAGCAGTACTTC
few,TRBJ2-7,13,TRBV7-8,NA,CASSLGSGDEQYF,TGTGCCAGCAGCTTGGGGTCCGGGGACGAGCAGTACTTC
many,TRBJ2-7,15,TRBV28,NA,CASKTPAPPGDEQYF,TGTGCCAGCAAAACCCCCGCACCGCCGGGGGACGAGCAGTACTTC
many,TRBJ2-1,14,TRBV5-1,NA,CASSYGNSYNEQFF,TGCGCCAGCAGCTACGGAAACTCCTACAATGAGCAGTTCTTC
many,TRBJ2-5,15,TRBV5-1,NA,CASSLPLGVQETQYF,TGCGCCAGCAGCTTGCCTTTGGGGGTGCAAGAGACCCAGTACTTC
NA,TRBJ1-1,13,TRBV11-2,NA,CASSLQLNTEAFF,TGTGCCAGCAGCTTACAGCTGAACACTGAAGCTTTCTTT
many,TRBJ2-3,12,TRBV20-1,NA,CSGGENTDTQYF,TGCAGTGGGGGGGAAAACACAGATACGCAGTATTTT
many,TRBJ2-5,13,TRBV20-1,NA,CSARVGGQETQYF,TGCAGTGCTAGAGTCGGGGGCCAAGAGACCCAGTACTTC
many,TRBJ2-1,14,TRBV12-3/TRBV12-4,TRBD2,CASRTSGGYNEQFF,TGTGCCAGCCGGACTAGCGGGGGCTACAATGAGCAGTTCTTC
many,TRBJ1-3,15,TRBV7-9,NA,CASSLAAGDGNTIYF,TGTGCCAGCAGCCTAGCTGCGGGAGATGGAAACACCATATATTTT